This T cell receptor (beta chain) emerged from a study of CD8+CD57+ T cells in acquired aplastic anemia. The overall study: Sorted CD4+ and CD8+ cell DNA averaged around 3 ug. Healthy donors averaged around 10 million reads for CD4+ cells. Regarding the study as a whole: Significance was not reached for CD8+ Simpson's diversity between patients and controls. There were 25 to 35 CD8+ CDR3 sequences that occurred in both patients and controls.

For this clonotype: Its matching antigen is unknown.

Germline V gene lookup returns CDR1 MNHNS and CDR2 SASEGT. V was pared by 6 bases and J by 4 bases, with 13 bases between. This CDR3 is 13 amino acids long. Using genomic DNA as the template, TCR beta VDJ and CDR3 profiling was carried out. From the reads, TCRdb called clonotypes with MiXCR, one entry per CDR3 protein. The sample lists 100,000 to 130,000 distinct CDR3 sequences; 51% were seen once. Sequencing used sorted CD4+, CD8+, or CD8+CD57+ T cells (not recorded which) from PBMCs. This clonotype was obtained from a human donor in good health, serving as a control. The chain joins TRBV6-1 to TRBJ2-7, with D perhaps matching TRBD1 or TRBD2 (5 bases each). In DNA, the CDR3 is TGTGCCAGCAGGACCGGGACCGAATACGAGCAGTACTTC. Translation: CASRTGTEYEQYF.